Given below is one T cell receptor (beta chain) in context. PCR amplification relied on 60 Vbeta primers (plus 13 Jbeta primers). Produced via immunoSEQ multiplex PCR; TCRdb's table is partial and in-frame only. The data hold around 57,000 clones, with 89% observed a single time. J gave up 0 bases and V 6 bases, and 14 bases lay outside the gene matches. This CDR3 is built from 19 residues. The germline gives CDR1 WNHNN, CDR2 SYGVQD (reference sequence). The data derive from a study of cytomegalovirus exposure and HLA in healthy donors. The sequence was collected from a man aged 25 to 40 in good health and CMV-seropositive. The sequencing input was PBMCs. The genes are TRBV10-1 and TRBJ2-6; 7 nucleotides line up with TRBD2. The CDR3 sequence is CASRRPQLAYLSGANVLTF. The CDR3 nucleotides read TGCGCCAGCAGGAGGCCCCAACTAGCGTACCTCTCTGGGGCCAACGTCCTGACTTTC.